The TCR beta chain described here comes from a study of graft-versus-host responses after intestinal transplantation. Study-level results: There were GvH clones found in recipient marrow, and some of them appeared first in ileum or blood. Allograft graft-versus-host to host-versus-graft clonal ratios ran high in patients with graft-donor T cell macrochimerism.

The method was immunoSEQ multiplex PCR; TCRdb's version includes in-frame clones alone and lacks a portion of them. The profile shows roughly 110,000 clones, approximately 86% of them singletons. V lost 6 bases and J 4 bases, leaving 17 bases between the germline ends. Germline loops: CDR1 MNHNY, CDR2 SVGAGI (reference sequence). This CDR3 contains 15 residues. Details on this clone: Its matching antigen is unknown.

The starting material was unstimulated CD4+ T cells sorted from spleen or lymph node cells, obtained before transplant. This chain connects TRBV6-6 to TRBJ2-3; D uncertain. The receptor was isolated from a human donor who was the organ donor for an intestinal transplant. The CDR3: CASSPQSQRPDTQYF. The CDR3 DNA reads as TGTGCCAGCAGCCCACAATCTCAGAGGCCAGATACGCAGTATTTT.